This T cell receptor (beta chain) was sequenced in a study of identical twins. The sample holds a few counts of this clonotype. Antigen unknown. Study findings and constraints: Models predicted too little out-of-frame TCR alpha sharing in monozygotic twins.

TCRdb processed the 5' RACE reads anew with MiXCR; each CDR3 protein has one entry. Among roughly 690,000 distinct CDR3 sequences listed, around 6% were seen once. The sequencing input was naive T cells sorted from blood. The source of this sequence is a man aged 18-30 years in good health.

This chain's CDR3 is CASALSPGLARASNTGELFF. Here the CDR3 DNA reads TGTGCCAGCGCCCTTTCCCCTGGACTAGCGAGGGCCTCGAACACCGGGGAGCTGTTTTTT. V and J are TRBV6-2 or TRBV6-3 and TRBJ2-2; 9 positions agree with TRBD2. Germline values: CDR1 MNHEY, CDR2 SVGEGT. The CDR3 is made up of 20 amino acids. With V trimmed by 8 bases and J by 0 bases, 19 bases remained unmatched.